The following is a TCR beta chain sequence with its context. Its antigen specificity is not known. There are no base qualities to consult, and no much larger clone falls within one base. Ficoll-Paque density gradient centrifugation was used to isolate PBMCs. Inclusive of the bounding cysteine and phenylalanine, the CDR3 is 13 residues long. Solely the CDR3 DNA is kept, with 39 bases framed from the first base. CDR1 LNHDA and CDR2 SQIVND were looked up in the germline V gene (reference sequence). A distance of 16 bases separates the germline ends of V and J, which lose 9 bases and 5 bases respectively. The data belong to a study of T-cell memory formation after mild COVID-19 (TCRdb year 2021). Study-wide context: TCR sequence clusters from the two donors were largely donor specific. The cohort was made up of two young adult volunteers, one female and one male, who were previously healthy. Longitudinal TCRalpha and TCRbeta repertoire sequencing tracked T-cell clones expanding and contracting after mild COVID-19 in two donors. Overall study outcomes, separate from this receptor: Clones that contracted from day 15 to 85 showed balanced CD4/CD8 phenotypes, whereas a second wave of clones that expanded from day 15 to 37 leaned towards CD4+. Only a couple of mild cases were covered by the study, and larger cohorts that include severe cases with pre-infection samples were considered necessary. Some responding clones were detected in pre-infection memory, which suggested that pre-existing cross-reactive memory T cells had joined the SARS-CoV-2 response. Contracting CD4+ clones were located mainly in the CM and EM memory subsets, whereas CD8+ clones were found to be enriched in EMRA. Whether the second-wave clones peaking on day 37 were SARS-CoV-2 specific was not confirmed.

Sequencing instrument: Illumina NovaSeq 6000. TCRalpha and TCRbeta cDNA libraries were constructed by 5'RACE with constant-segment primers, with sample barcodes and unique molecular identifiers being introduced. RNA was extracted from every sample with Trizol reagent. Libraries were amplified in two PCR steps, with a second sample barcode and Illumina TruSeq adapters added in the second step. Libraries were sequenced on an Illumina NovaSeq with 2 x 150 bp paired-end reads. The source study handled its data this way. Demultiplexing of reads and collapsing into UMI-guided consensus sequences were performed with migec v1.2.7. Using mixcr v2.1.11, UMI consensuses were aligned to TRA and TRB V and J templates and then assembled into clonotypes. Clonotypes were classified as expanded or contracted when called significant by both edgeR and NoisET, with noise models trained on biological replicates. For edgeR calls, a false discovery rate-adjusted p below 0.01 and a log2 fold-change threshold of 1 were applied. As an exploratory analysis of dynamics, max-normalized trajectories of the 1000 most abundant clonotypes were examined with PCA combined with hierarchical clustering. Separately sequenced CD4+ and CD8+ repertoires were used to assign a CD4 or CD8 phenotype to each responding clone. TCRdb reprocessing: public reads trimmed at Q25 with fastp, clones called with MiXCR, in-frame beta chains kept. Identical CDR3 protein sequences are pooled into one entry, listed with their most common genes and DNA. The authors' filters were not applied to this entry. The sample table records about 350,000 distinct CDR3 sequences; approximately 15% of these occur just once. The top ten clonotypes cover approximately 22% of the sample.

Sequencing was carried out using PBMCs or a T cell subset sorted from them (not recorded which). This TCR was sampled from a young man who had mild COVID-19 (a few samples of this study predate the infection). The sample titles of this study are shuffled in the database, so cell type and time point are left out; the donor was told from shared clones. In this chain, TRBV19 is recombined with TRBJ2-5; the D gene is perhaps TRBD1 or TRBD2, each of them matching over 5 bases. The sequenced DNA: TGTGCCAGCAAAAGAGGGGCCTGGGAGACCCAGTACTTC. Translated, this is CASKRGAWETQYF. The variable domain in full, with residues beyond the CDR3 obtained from the reference TRBV19 and TRBJ2-5 genes, is DGGITQSPKYLFRKEGQNVTLSCEQNLNHDAMYWYRQDPGQGLRLIYYSQIVNDFQKGDIAEGYSVSREKKESFPLTVTSAQKNPTAFYLCASKRGAWETQYFGPGTRLLVL.